The rows below give T cell receptor beta chains drawn from one sample of a study of blood T cell repertoires in COVID-19. Clones were sequenced by immunoSEQ multiplex PCR, and TCRdb holds only the in-frame ones, with some missing. The sample has 55,000 or so clones; less than 95% are singletons. Sequencing used peripheral blood. Every receptor here comes from a man aged 35-49 years with acute or convalescent COVID-19. CDR3s include the opening cysteine and the closing phenylalanine or tryptophan. Fields, in order: J gene, D gene, clone size, V gene, CDR3 DNA, CDR3 protein. D genes are given only for firm matches. Size is stated for part of the rows, as once, few or many counts, or as a class when the clone is expanded.

J gene: TRBJ1-1; D gene: TRBD1; clone size: NA; V gene: TRBV7-9; CDR3 DNA: TGTGCCAGCAGTTACAGGGGAGGAACTGAAGCTTTCTTT; CDR3 protein: CASSYRGGTEAFF
J gene: TRBJ2-7; D gene: NA; clone size: NA; V gene: TRBV2; CDR3 DNA: TGTGCCAGCAGTGAAGCGGTAACGGTGAGAACCTACGAGCAGTACTTC; CDR3 protein: CASSEAVTVRTYEQYF
J gene: TRBJ2-1; D gene: NA; clone size: NA; V gene: TRBV7-9; CDR3 DNA: TGTGCCAGCAGCTTAAACCTCCAGAAAAACAATGAGCAGTTCTTC; CDR3 protein: CASSLNLQKNNEQFF
J gene: TRBJ2-3; D gene: TRBD2; clone size: NA; V gene: TRBV3-1/TRBV3-2; CDR3 DNA: TGTGCCAGCAGCCAAGGGGATTATAGCGGGAGGGGCACAGATACGCAGTATTTT; CDR3 protein: CASSQGDYSGRGTDTQYF
J gene: TRBJ1-3; D gene: NA; clone size: NA; V gene: TRBV7-2; CDR3 DNA: TGTGCCAGCAGCTTTGGCGCTCTGGAGGGGTCGCGGGGAAACACCATATATTTT; CDR3 protein: CASSFGALEGSRGNTIYF
J gene: TRBJ1-1; D gene: NA; clone size: NA; V gene: TRBV5-6; CDR3 DNA: TGTGCCAGCAGCTTGAGTCTTATAGAATTGAACACTGAAGCTTTCTTT; CDR3 protein: CASSLSLIELNTEAFF
J gene: TRBJ2-4; D gene: NA; clone size: NA; V gene: TRBV6-2/TRBV6-3; CDR3 DNA: TGTGCCAGCAGTTCCCCGACGGAGATGGCCAAAAACATTCAGTACTTC; CDR3 protein: CASSSPTEMAKNIQYF
J gene: TRBJ1-1; D gene: NA; clone size: NA; V gene: TRBV6-6; CDR3 DNA: TGTGCCACCAGTTATGGGAGGTTGAGCACTGAAGCTTTCTTT; CDR3 protein: CATSYGRLSTEAFF
J gene: TRBJ1-2; D gene: TRBD1; clone size: NA; V gene: TRBV6-5; CDR3 DNA: TGTGCCAGCAGCTCGACAGGGTCTAGGGGTGGCTACACCTTC; CDR3 protein: CASSSTGSRGGYTF
J gene: TRBJ1-2; D gene: TRBD1; clone size: NA; V gene: TRBV19; CDR3 DNA: TGTGCCAGTTTGGACAGGCTTAACTATGGCTACACCTTC; CDR3 protein: CASLDRLNYGYTF
J gene: TRBJ1-1; D gene: NA; clone size: NA; V gene: TRBV29-1; CDR3 DNA: TGCAGCGTTGAAGACGGACGGCGGGTCACTGAAGCTTTCTTT; CDR3 protein: CSVEDGRRVTEAFF
J gene: TRBJ1-3; D gene: NA; clone size: NA; V gene: TRBV21-1; CDR3 DNA: TGTGCCAGCATACAGACCTCTGGAAACACCATATATTTT; CDR3 protein: CASIQTSGNTIYF
J gene: TRBJ1-3; D gene: TRBD1; clone size: NA; V gene: TRBV3-1/TRBV3-2; CDR3 DNA: TGTGCCAGCAGCCAAGATCCCACAGGGGGCGCCGGAAACACCATATATTTT; CDR3 protein: CASSQDPTGGAGNTIYF
J gene: TRBJ1-5; D gene: NA; clone size: NA; V gene: TRBV12-5; CDR3 DNA: TGTGCTAGTGGTTCTCCGGGAGCAAATCAGCCCCAGCATTTT; CDR3 protein: CASGSPGANQPQHF
J gene: TRBJ2-3; D gene: NA; clone size: NA; V gene: TRBV15; CDR3 DNA: TGTGCCACCAGCAGATCCCGGGACTTAAAGGATACGCAGTATTTT; CDR3 protein: CATSRSRDLKDTQYF
J gene: TRBJ1-6; D gene: TRBD1; clone size: NA; V gene: TRBV4-2; CDR3 DNA: TGTGCCAGCAGCCAAAATACAGGGGGTTCAAATTCACCCCTCCACTTT; CDR3 protein: CASSQNTGGSNSPLHF
J gene: TRBJ2-3; D gene: NA; clone size: NA; V gene: TRBV6-5; CDR3 DNA: TGTGCCAGCCCCACTCCGGCAGATACGCAGTATTTT; CDR3 protein: CASPTPADTQYF
J gene: TRBJ2-3; D gene: TRBD1; clone size: once; V gene: TRBV6-5; CDR3 DNA: TGTGCCAGCAGGTTGGGACAGCCCACAGATACGCAGTATTTT; CDR3 protein: CASRLGQPTDTQYF
J gene: TRBJ1-1; D gene: TRBD1; clone size: NA; V gene: TRBV6-5; CDR3 DNA: TGTGCCAGCAGTCTACAGGGGTCCACTGAAGCTTTCTTT; CDR3 protein: CASSLQGSTEAFF
J gene: TRBJ2-3; D gene: TRBD1; clone size: few; V gene: TRBV25-1; CDR3 DNA: TGTGCCAGCAGCCAGCCCGGGACAGAGACAGATACGCAGTATTTT; CDR3 protein: CASSQPGTETDTQYF
J gene: TRBJ2-7; D gene: TRBD1; clone size: NA; V gene: TRBV14; CDR3 DNA: TGTGCCAGCAGCCGGGAGACAGGGAACAGCTACGAGCAGTACTTC; CDR3 protein: CASSRETGNSYEQYF
J gene: TRBJ1-3; D gene: NA; clone size: NA; V gene: TRBV6-5; CDR3 DNA: TGTGCCAGCAGTACCACCAGGGCAGGAAACACCATATATTTT; CDR3 protein: CASSTTRAGNTIYF
J gene: TRBJ1-1; D gene: NA; clone size: NA; V gene: TRBV13; CDR3 DNA: TGTGCCAGCAGCCCCCAACGGGGGAGCACTGAAGCTTTCTTT; CDR3 protein: CASSPQRGSTEAFF
J gene: TRBJ2-7; D gene: NA; clone size: NA; V gene: TRBV19; CDR3 DNA: TGTGCCAGTAGTATAGATCTATATACGGGAGACTCCTACGAGCAGTACTTC; CDR3 protein: CASSIDLYTGDSYEQYF
J gene: TRBJ2-7; D gene: TRBD2; clone size: NA; V gene: TRBV7-9; CDR3 DNA: TGTGCCAGCAGCCCAAGCGGGACCTACGAGCAGTACTTC; CDR3 protein: CASSPSGTYEQYF
J gene: TRBJ1-2; D gene: NA; clone size: NA; V gene: TRBV7-8; CDR3 DNA: TGTGCCAGCAGCTTTGACGGTCAGGACTACACCTTC; CDR3 protein: CASSFDGQDYTF
J gene: TRBJ1-1; D gene: TRBD1; clone size: NA; V gene: TRBV9; CDR3 DNA: TGTGCCAGCAGCATTGGACAGGTAAACACTGAAGCTTTCTTT; CDR3 protein: CASSIGQVNTEAFF
J gene: TRBJ1-1; D gene: TRBD1; clone size: NA; V gene: TRBV29-1; CDR3 DNA: TGCAGCGTTCAGACAGGGGGAGCTTTCTTT; CDR3 protein: CSVQTGGAFF
J gene: TRBJ1-1; D gene: NA; clone size: NA; V gene: TRBV5-1; CDR3 DNA: TGCGCCAGCAGCTTGATTGGTCATCCGGACACTGAAGCTTTCTTT; CDR3 protein: CASSLIGHPDTEAFF
J gene: TRBJ1-4; D gene: NA; clone size: NA; V gene: TRBV4-2; CDR3 DNA: TGTGCCAGCAGCCAAGATCAGGGGTTGGGTGAAAAACTGTTTTTT; CDR3 protein: CASSQDQGLGEKLFF
J gene: TRBJ2-2; D gene: NA; clone size: NA; V gene: TRBV11-2; CDR3 DNA: TGTGCCAGCGGCCCTGGTCAGAACACCGGGGAGCTGTTTTTT; CDR3 protein: CASGPGQNTGELFF
J gene: TRBJ1-4; D gene: NA; clone size: NA; V gene: TRBV24-1; CDR3 DNA: TGTGCCACCAGTGATTTGAGCAGCGCAACTAATGAAAAACTGTTTTTT; CDR3 protein: CATSDLSSATNEKLFF
J gene: TRBJ1-1; D gene: TRBD1; clone size: NA; V gene: TRBV19; CDR3 DNA: TGTGCCAGTAGTCCGTACAGGGGTCGGTCGAACACTGAAGCTTTCTTT; CDR3 protein: CASSPYRGRSNTEAFF